Presented here are 23 T cell receptor beta chains from one specimen sequenced in a study of OX40 agonist ivuxolimab in advanced cancers. Method: immunoSEQ multiplex PCR; TCRdb's copy keeps in-frame clones and lacks some. The sample consists of 65,000 to 100,000 clones, about 91% of them appearing once. Sample: CD4+ or CD8+ T cells sorted from blood, taken in a trial of the OX40 agonist ivuxolimab. The receptor set was obtained from an adult with an advanced solid tumor such as melanoma, head and neck, liver or kidney cancer.

This clone was counted a few times. The chain combines TRBV6-4 with TRBJ1-1; no clear D. The germline V and J ends were trimmed by 7 bases and 12 bases, with 15 bases remaining between them. Looked up from germline, CDR1 is MRHNA and CDR2 is SNTAGT. This CDR3 region has 11 residues. This CDR3 reads CASILPFWTFF. CDR3 bases: TGTGCCAGCATTCTGCCCTTTTGGACTTTCTTT.

The rearrangement uses TRBV6-5 and TRBJ2-7; the D is unclear. This CDR3 region has 14 residues. Germline loops: CDR1 MNHEY, CDR2 SVGAGI. V was pared by 4 bases and J by 4 bases, with 14 bases between. The CDR3 DNA follows: TGTGCCAGCAGTTCCCCCGGCAGGACGTACGAGCAGTACTTC. Residues: CASSSPGRTYEQYF.

The rearrangement uses TRBV19 and TRBJ1-4; 7 bases fit TRBD1. Germline V CDR1 and CDR2: LNHDA, SQIVND (reference sequence). The CDR3 covers 16 residues. The V and J ends lost 4 bases and 4 bases, in that order; junction bases with no gene match: 9. The CDR3 coding sequence is TGTGCCAGTAGTACGAGACAGGGCCTGGTTAATGAAAAACTGTTTTTT. It is translated as CASSTRQGLVNEKLFF.

The chain couples TRBV18 to TRBJ2-3; 10 bases line up with TRBD1. Germline loops: CDR1 KGHSH, CDR2 LQKENI. J was trimmed by 2 bases and V by 5 bases; bases with no gene match: 4. This CDR3 has 15 residues. CDR3 sequence (DNA): TGTGCCAGCTCATCGACAGGGGGCTTCACAGATACGCAGTATTTT. This encodes CASSSTGGFTDTQYF.

The chain recombines TRBV2 with TRBJ1-1; weak D call: TRBD1 (6 bases). V lost 6 bases and J lost 2, with 16 bases in between. The CDR3 consists of 15 residues. Germline lookup yields CDR1 SNHLY and CDR2 FYNNEI. CDR3 region: CASSYRAMTNTEAFF. The CDR3 DNA is TGTGCCAGCAGCTACAGGGCGATGACAAACACTGAAGCTTTCTTT.

The V gene is TRBV7-2, the J gene TRBJ2-3; unclear D gene. CDR3 length equals 12 residues. From germline, CDR1 is SGHTA and CDR2 FQGNSA. With 6 bases removed from V and 4 bases from J, the gap between germline ends came to 8 bases. In DNA form, the CDR3 reads TGTGCCAGCAGATCCGGTCCAGATACGCAGTATTTT. Its protein product is CASRSGPDTQYF.

Note on this clone: A read error may produce the germline difference seen at one junction end. The chain has TRBV7-7 and TRBJ2-5; D gene ambiguous. CDR3 length: 15 amino acids. Germline V gives CDR1 SSHAT, CDR2 FNYEAQ (reference sequence). CDR3: CASSLGTSVKETQYF. The CDR3 DNA is TGTGCTAGCAGCTTAGGAACCAGCGTTAAAGAGACCCAGTACTTC.

J is TRBJ2-2 and V is TRBV28; TRBD2 is a possible D gene (5 bases). Germline lookup yields CDR1 MDHEN and CDR2 SYDVKM. This CDR3 has 11 amino acids. Deletions cut 11 bases from V and 5 bases from J, with 9 bases between. The CDR3 DNA reads TGTGCCGTCGAGGGTACCGGGGAGCTGTTTTTT. It translates to CAVEGTGELFF.

The chain carries TRBV28 and TRBJ2-7; D tentatively fits TRBD1 or TRBD2 (5 bases each). The CDR3 has 17 amino acids. Trimming removed 3 bases at V and 2 bases at J, with 20 bases between. CDR1 is MDHEN and CDR2 is SYDVKM in the germline V gene. CDR3 in amino acids: CASSFSLAGTATYEQYF. In DNA, the CDR3 is TGTGCCAGCAGTTTCTCCTTAGCCGGGACCGCTACCTACGAGCAGTACTTC.

The chain links TRBV4-1 to TRBJ1-2; no definite D call. Germline V CDR1 and CDR2: MGHRA, YSYEKL. V was shortened by 1 base and J by 5 bases, with 14 bases between the two germline ends. The CDR3 runs to 15 residues. DNA for the CDR3: TGCGCCAGCAGCCAAGTGGGTAGGTCTGATTATGGCTACACCTTC. Translation: CASSQVGRSDYGYTF.

The chain recombines TRBV6-6 with TRBJ2-7, with TRBD1 identical over 7 bases. Germline values: CDR1 MNHNY, CDR2 SVGAGI (reference sequence). Germline trimming cut 0 bases from V and 2 bases from J; bases unmatched to any gene: 4. This CDR3 comprises 15 residues. In DNA, the CDR3 is TGTGCCAGCAGTTACTCAGGGCAGGGGGCCTACGAGCAGTACTTC. Its translation: CASSYSGQGAYEQYF.

CDR3 in amino acids: CASSLVGVSGGNQPQHF. The CDR3 region has the DNA TGTGCCAGCAGCTTAGTCGGAGTTTCAGGAGGGAATCAGCCCCAGCATTTT. This sequence joins TRBV7-2 and TRBJ1-5, with D uncertain. The CDR3 is 17 amino acids. The germline gives CDR1 SGHTA, CDR2 FQGNSA. Trimming shortened V by 1 base and J by 4 bases, and 17 bases separated the two germline ends.

This clone has more than one count but fewer than ten. V and J are TRBV14 and TRBJ2-7; no reliable D call. The CDR3 runs 13 residues. From germline, CDR1 is SGHDN and CDR2 FVKESK. Between the trimmed V and J ends, which lost 6 bases and 3 bases, there was a span of 12 bases. The DNA for the CDR3 is TGTGCCAGCAGGCCCGACACCGTCTACGAGCAGTACTTC. Translated: CASRPDTVYEQYF.

This clone was observed once. The chain combines TRBV15 with TRBJ2-6; no clear D gene. CDR1 and CDR2 from the germline V gene are LNHNV and YYDKDF (reference sequence). Trimming took off 6 bases at V and 0 bases at J, with 15 bases between the two ends. The CDR3 loop spans 17 amino acids. The CDR3 protein is CATRDRRTLSGANVLTF. CDR3 nucleotides: TGTGCCACCAGGGATCGGCGGACGCTCTCTGGGGCCAACGTCCTGACTTTC. Combining the CDR3 with reference TRBV15 and TRBJ2-6 gives the whole variable domain DAMVIQNPRYQVTQFGKPVTLSCSQTLNHNVMYWYQQKSSQAPKLLFHYYDKDFNNEADTPDNFQSRRPNTSFCFLDIRSPGLGDTAMYLCATRDRRTLSGANVLTFGAGSRLTVL.

The V gene is TRBV5-1, the J gene TRBJ1-6; the D is unclear. The CDR3 has 15 amino acids. Germline loops: CDR1 SGHRS, CDR2 YFSETQ. V dropped 8 bases and J dropped 10 bases, with 22 bases sitting between them. The CDR3 DNA sequence: TGCGCCAGTCGACCGGGCCGCGACTCGGGCTCACCCCTCCACTTT. This translates into CASRPGRDSGSPLHF.

The V call is TRBV5-1, the J call TRBJ2-5; D might be TRBD1 or TRBD2, each matching 6 bases. V lost 2 bases and J 5 bases, leaving 16 bases between the germline ends. This CDR3 is built from 15 residues. Germline V lookup: CDR1 SGHRS, CDR2 YFSETQ. The CDR3 DNA is TGCGCCAGCAGCTTAGAAGGGGGGAATTCGGAGACCCAGTACTTC. The encoded protein is CASSLEGGNSETQYF.

The V call is TRBV5-1, the J call TRBJ2-5, with 9 positions matching TRBD2. CDR1 and CDR2 (germline): SGHRS, YFSETQ. This CDR3 is built from 14 residues. Trimming took 4 bases from V and 5 from J; bases not matched to a gene: 6. Here the CDR3 reads CASSQREAGETQYF. In DNA form, the CDR3 reads TGCGCCAGCAGCCAGCGGGAGGCAGGGGAGACCCAGTACTTC.

This sequence joins TRBV13 and TRBJ1-1; 9 bases align to TRBD1. Trimming cost V 3 bases and J 5 bases; bases outside gene matches: 7. The CDR3 extends over 15 amino acids. From germline, CDR1 is PRHDT and CDR2 FYEKMQ (reference sequence). The CDR3 region has the DNA TGTGCCAGCAGCTTTACAGGGGGCTCGAGGACTGAAGCTTTCTTT. Protein: CASSFTGGSRTEAFF.

A note on this clone: Other DNA sequences within the sample encode an identical CDR3. Here the CDR3 DNA reads TGTGCCAGCAGCCCCGGACAGGGTTCGTATGGCTACACCTTC. As protein: CASSPGQGSYGYTF. The chain carries TRBV5-4 and TRBJ1-2; 8 bases match TRBD1. Germline-derived CDR1 and CDR2 are SGHNT and YYREEE (reference sequence). CDR3 size: 14 residues. V dropped 4 bases and J dropped 5; count of bases not matched to a gene: 7.

The chain combines TRBV7-3 with TRBJ2-6, with 10 bases fitting TRBD1. The CDR3 extends over 17 amino acids. V was pared by 4 bases and J by 4 bases, with 7 bases of the junction left unmatched. Germline V lookup: CDR1 SGHTA, CDR2 FQGTGA. The CDR3 region is CASSSSTGGVGANVLTF. DNA for the CDR3: TGTGCCAGCAGCTCCTCGACAGGGGGCGTGGGGGCCAACGTCCTGACTTTC.

This clone was recorded once. The chain is built from TRBV2 and TRBJ1-5; D gene uncertain. Germline CDR1 is SNHLY and CDR2 is FYNNEI. This CDR3 is built from 13 residues. The ends were cut back, 5 bases at V and 6 bases at J, with 11 bases in the middle. CDR3 loop: CASSPAEGQPQHF. The CDR3 DNA reads as TGTGCCAGCAGTCCAGCGGAGGGTCAGCCCCAGCATTTT. Complete variable domain (other parts from reference TRBV2 and TRBJ1-5): EPEVTQTPSHQVTQMGQEVILRCVPISNHLYFYWYRQILGQKVEFLVSFYNNEISEKSEIFDDQFSVERPDGSNFTLKIRSTKLEDSAMYFCASSPAEGQPQHFGDGTRLSIL.

The chain joins TRBV7-2 to TRBJ2-7; 16 positions agree with TRBD2. The CDR3 runs to 19 residues. Trimming took 4 bases from V and 0 from J; bases not matched to a gene: 9. Looked up from germline, CDR1 is SGHTA and CDR2 is FQGNSA. The CDR3 DNA sequence: TGTGCCAGCAGCTCCAGAGGGGGACTAGCGGGAGGGAGCTCCTACGAGCAGTACTTC. Translation gives CASSSRGGLAGGSSYEQYF.

The chain uses TRBV7-8 and TRBJ2-2; 14 nucleotides agree with TRBD2. The trim removed 4 bases at V and 5 bases at J, leaving 3 bases unmatched. Germline-derived CDR1 and CDR2 are SGHVS and FQNEAQ. The CDR3 length is 16 residues. The CDR3, as DNA: TGTGCCAGCAGCTCTTGGACTAGCGGGAGGACCGGGGAGCTGTTTTTT. Translating it yields CASSSWTSGRTGELFF. Full variable domain (missing parts from reference TRBV7-8 and TRBJ2-2): GAGVSQSPRYKVAKRGQDVALRCDPISGHVSLFWYQQALGQGPEFLTYFQNEAQLDKSGLPSDRFFAERPEGSVSTLKIQRTQQEDSAVYLCASSSWTSGRTGELFFGEGSRLTVL.